This T cell receptor (beta chain) was recovered during a study of T cell responses to AZD1222 COVID-19 vaccine. Notes on the study in general: Baseline testing showed seropositivity in only six AZD1222 recipients. Per reports, nearly half of all spike-specific TCRs target regions that are unmutated in variants.

The CDR3 is 13 amino acids. J lost 6 bases, V lost 6 bases, and 7 bases had no gene match. Germline loops: CDR1 LGHDT, CDR2 YNNKEL (reference sequence). Profiling relied on immunoSEQ multiplex PCR, and the TCRdb table lists in-frame clones only, not all of them. Counted here are about 100,000 clones, 90% occurring once; the ten biggest clones make up approximately 1.2%. On this clone itself: Its target is not known.

V and J are TRBV3-1 (or the pseudogene TRBV3-2) and TRBJ1-2; the match to TRBD1 covers 7 bases. Specimen: peripheral blood, collected on day 0 of AZD1222 vaccination. This clonotype was sampled from an adult in good health. In nucleotides, the CDR3 is TGTGCCAGCAGTCCCGACAGGGTGGATGGCTACACCTTC. This codes for CASSPDRVDGYTF.